The rows below give T cell receptor beta chains drawn from one sample of a study of shared T cell receptors in the human thymus. Method: immunoSEQ multiplex PCR; TCRdb's copy keeps in-frame clones and lacks some. The data hold some 700,000 clones, with approximately 87% observed a single time. These data were also filed under a second study, of human thymus T cells.

Sequenced input: thymocytes. These receptors originate from a boy in the first two years of life with a congenital heart defect. Each CDR3 is given with its conserved first and last residue. Fields, in order: J gene, V gene, CDR3 protein.

TRBJ2-2 TRBV9 CASSGPNSGSGELFF
TRBJ1-3 TRBV7-6 CASSPRDRLSGNTIYF
TRBJ1-5 TRBV6-1 CASSEATGYQPQHF
TRBJ2-3 TRBV9 CASSVGSHSGSDTDTQYF
TRBJ1-5 TRBV12-5 CASGFSGTGGPHSNQPQHF
TRBJ1-4 TRBV5-6 CASSPDRVSEKLFF
TRBJ2-7 TRBV7-2 CASSQPWTATPYEQYF
TRBJ2-7 TRBV4-3 CASSQASSGRNYEQYF
TRBJ2-1 TRBV9 CASSVVGRVDNEQFF
TRBJ1-4 TRBV2 CASRTATNEKLFF